A selection of T cell receptor beta chains follows, all from one sample in a study of post-analysis software for immune sequencing data. TCRdb reprocessed the PCR reads with MiXCR, giving one entry per CDR3 protein. The table has 450,000 or so distinct CDR3 sequences, approximately 46% seen once. Sequences were obtained from blood. Receptors originate from a girl between 5 and 17 years old with multiple sclerosis. CDR3s leave out the opening cysteine and the closing phenylalanine or tryptophan.

TRBJ2-3	TRBV29-1	SVEDGGDTQY
.	TRBV30	AWSTRDGRFYEQY
TRBJ2-5	TRBV15	ATSRGASGIGGETQY
TRBJ2-1	TRBV28	ASSLRQGTKDEQF
TRBJ1-1	TRBV20-1	SVNFRVRPNTEAF
TRBJ2-1	TRBV7-2	ASSAGQRQF
TRBJ1-4	TRBV10-3	AISADREGKEKLF
TRBJ2-3	TRBV11-2	ASSLGPLGAAQY
TRBJ2-1	TRBV20-1	SARDVAGYRDEQF
TRBJ2-7	TRBV10-3	AIRDLESYAQY
.	TRBV28	ASTAFGVSYEQY
TRBJ1-1	TRBV5-1	ASSLGSGFEAF